Below, 2 T cell receptor beta chains from the same sample are listed, as sequenced in a study of T cells in tuberculosis. TCRdb's table, derived via immunoSEQ multiplex PCR, lists solely in-frame clones and lacks some. Among 25,000 to 35,000 clones listed, approximately 93% were seen once. The sequencing input was PBMCs. The receptors originated from a donor between 10 and 35 years old with latent tuberculosis or without tuberculosis infection.

This chain links TRBV19 with TRBJ1-5; TRBD1 agrees at 7 bases. The CDR3 spans 16 residues. Germline CDR1 LNHDA, CDR2 SQIVND (reference sequence). The J segment lost 4 bases and the V segment lost 1 base, leaving 7 bases of the junction unmatched. The DNA for the CDR3 is TGTGCCAGTAGTATAGTGGAGGGGGCTACTAATCAGCCCCAGCATTTT. Amino acid sequence: CASSIVEGATNQPQHF. Based on the CDR3 plus reference TRBV19 and TRBJ1-5, the full variable domain is DGGITQSPKYLFRKEGQNVTLSCEQNLNHDAMYWYRQDPGQGLRLIYYSQIVNDFQKGDIAEGYSVSREKKESFPLTVTSAQKNPTAFYLCASSIVEGATNQPQHFGDGTRLSIL.

The chain recombines TRBV5-4 with TRBJ2-3; 14 nucleotides align to TRBD2. CDR1 is SGHNT and CDR2 is YYREEE in the germline V gene (reference sequence). V lost 3 bases, J lost 6 bases, and 6 bases stayed unmatched. The CDR3 consists of 16 residues. The CDR3 bases are TGTGCCAGCAGCTCCCCGGGACTAGCGGGGGCGGATACGCAGTATTTT. Translated, it gives CASSSPGLAGADTQYF.